This TCR beta chain is drawn from a study of a mutant IDH1 vaccine in newly diagnosed glioma. To note about this clone: Its antigen is undetermined.

Germline loops: CDR1 SGHAT, CDR2 FQNNGV. The trim removed 1 base at V and 7 bases at J, leaving 6 bases unmatched. CDR3 length: 15 residues. Regarding time point: week 5, during vaccination. Alongside topical imiquimod, each dose of vaccine comprised 300 ug of mutant IDH1 20-mer peptide. Data came from immunoSEQ multiplex PCR; TCRdb stores just in-frame clones and leaves some out. The sample holds about 83,000 clones, roughly nine tenths seen once. The chain employs TRBV11-2 and TRBJ1-4, with 7 bases aligning to TRBD1. The sequencing here drew on PBMCs, taken from a glioma patient whose treatment included an IDH1 peptide vaccine. This receptor was obtained from a woman between 45 and 60 years old with glioma. The CDR3 protein is CASSLGQGITEKLFF. CDR3 bases: TGTGCCAGCAGCTTAGGACAGGGAATTACTGAAAAACTGTTTTTT.